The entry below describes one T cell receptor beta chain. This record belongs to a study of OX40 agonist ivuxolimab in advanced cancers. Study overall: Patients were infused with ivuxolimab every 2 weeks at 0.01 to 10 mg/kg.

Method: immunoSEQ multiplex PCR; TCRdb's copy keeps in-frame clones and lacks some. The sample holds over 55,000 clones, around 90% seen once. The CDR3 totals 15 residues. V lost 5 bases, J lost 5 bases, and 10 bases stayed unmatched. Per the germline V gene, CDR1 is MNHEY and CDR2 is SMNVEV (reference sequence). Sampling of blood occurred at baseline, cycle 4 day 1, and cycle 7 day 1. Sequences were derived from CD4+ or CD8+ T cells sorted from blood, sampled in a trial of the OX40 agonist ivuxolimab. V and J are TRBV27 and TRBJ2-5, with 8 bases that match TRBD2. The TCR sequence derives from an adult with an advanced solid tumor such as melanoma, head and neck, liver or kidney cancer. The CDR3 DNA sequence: TGTGCCAGCAGTCCCCCGTTTAGCGGGACGGAGACCCAGTACTTC. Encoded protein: CASSPPFSGTETQYF.